Included here is one TCR beta chain sequence, with context. RNA transcripts provided the source from which TCR beta CDR3 regions were amplified. A set of HTBI primers served as the primers for a first-round RT-PCR of the TCR CDR3. MiXCR was run by TCRdb on the multiplex PCR reads, yielding one entry per CDR3 protein. This sample has approximately 380,000 distinct CDR3 sequences; approximately 17% occur once, and the top ten carry 40%. The data were taken from a study of T cells in Graves' hyperthyroidism and ophthalmopathy. The CDR3 has 16 amino acids. Germline V lookup: CDR1 WNHNN, CDR2 SYGVQD (reference sequence). Trimming removed 2 bases from V and 1 base from J, with 14 bases in between.

The clonotype comes from a man younger than 35 with Graves' ophthalmopathy. What was sequenced was blood. This chain joins TRBV10-1 and TRBJ1-1; D is possibly TRBD1 (5 bases). The CDR3 DNA sequence: TGCGCCAGCAGTGAGCACGGGACCGCGCCGAACACTGAAGCTTTCTTT. As protein: CASSEHGTAPNTEAFF.